The 2 T cell receptor beta chains below come from one sample, sequenced in a study of technical replicates of blood from a handful of donors. The repertoire was sequenced with immunoSEQ multiplex PCR; TCRdb's copy has only in-frame clones and lacks some. The repertoire consists of 70,000 or so clones, with approximately 98% occurring once and the leading ten covering 0.22%. The specimen was T cells isolated from PBMCs. The receptors here all came from a human donor in good health.

This chain links TRBV6-6 with TRBJ1-5; 9 bases line up with TRBD1. V gave up 2 bases and J gave up 7 bases; unmatched junction bases: 6. Per germline, CDR1 MNHNY and CDR2 SVGAGI (reference sequence). The CDR3 has 15 amino acids. The CDR3 here is CASSYSGTGNQPQHF. Written as DNA, the CDR3 is TGTGCCAGCAGTTACAGCGGGACAGGGAACCAGCCCCAGCATTTT.

The chain uses TRBV4-1 and TRBJ1-2, with no clear D. V was clipped by 0 bases and J by 4 bases, with 9 bases between them. Germline V gives CDR1 MGHRA, CDR2 YSYEKL. The CDR3 is made up of 14 amino acids. In DNA form, the CDR3 reads TGCGCCAGCAGCCAAGAGCCGTACTCCTATGGCTACACCTTC. Translated, it gives CASSQEPYSYGYTF.